These T cell receptor beta chains were read from a single sample in a study of Ad26.COV2.S vaccination and SARS-CoV-2 variants. Here immunoSEQ multiplex PCR was the method, and the copy in TCRdb shows in-frame clones only, minus some. The repertoire consists of about 480,000 clones, with approximately 88% occurring once and the leading ten covering roughly 12%. The source was peripheral blood, collected in a trial of Ad26.COV2.S vaccine versus placebo. The receptors were gathered from a person between 18 and 65 years old who received the Ad26.COV2.S COVID-19 vaccine or a placebo. The CDR3 runs from the conserved cysteine through the conserved F or W. A D gene is named only where the DNA matches it firmly. Expanded clones get a size class; other rows say once, few or many, or leave the size out.

j_gene | d_gene | abundance | v_gene | CDR3nt | CDR3aa
TRBJ2-3 | TRBD1 | once | TRBV19 | TGTGCCAGTAGTCCAAGACAGGGGGTTCAGTATTTT | CASSPRQGVQYF
TRBJ1-1 | . | . | TRBV18 | TGTGCCAGCTCACCGTCCGGCGCAGGGATTAACACTGAAGCTTTCTTT | CASSPSGAGINTEAFF
TRBJ2-3 | TRBD2 | . | TRBV5-4 | TGTGCCAGCAGCTCCCCCGGGGGCCTAGCGGGAGGTGGCCGCGCAGATACGCAGTATTTT | CASSSPGGLAGGGRADTQYF
TRBJ2-1 | . | . | TRBV10-3 | TGTGCCATCAGTGAGCCCCCTCATGAGCAGTTCTTC | CAISEPPHEQFF
TRBJ2-1 | TRBD1 | . | TRBV30 | TGTGCCTGGAGGGGAACAGGGGTTGAGCAGTTCTTC | CAWRGTGVEQFF
TRBJ2-7 | . | . | TRBV29-1 | TGCAGCGTCCAGTGGGGGCGGTCCTACGAGCAGTACTTC | CSVQWGRSYEQYF
TRBJ2-3 | . | . | TRBV7-3 | TGTGCCAGCAGCCCACGGTCTAATCTTTTCCCAGATACGCAGTATTTT | CASSPRSNLFPDTQYF
TRBJ1-4 | TRBD1 | . | TRBV6-5 | TGTGCCAGCAGTTCCCTGACAGGGTCCTATGGAAAACTGTTTTTT | CASSSLTGSYGKLFF
TRBJ2-7 | TRBD2 | . | TRBV6-5 | TGTGCCAGCAGTTCCTCGACTAGCGGCCCCTACGAGCAGTACTTC | CASSSSTSGPYEQYF
TRBJ1-6 | . | . | TRBV19 | TGTGCCAGTATGGACCGCCCGGGGGATTCACCCCTCCACTTT | CASMDRPGDSPLHF
TRBJ2-5 | TRBD2 | few | TRBV9 | TGTGCCAGCAGCGTAGGACTAGCGGGAGGGTGGGAGACCCAGTACTTC | CASSVGLAGGWETQYF
TRBJ1-6 | . | . | TRBV14 | TGTGCCAGCAGCCAAGAGACCCTCGCCAATTCACCCCTCCACTTT | CASSQETLANSPLHF
TRBJ2-2 | TRBD2 | many | TRBV9 | TGTGCCAGCAGCGTAGGCGCGGGAGGGCACGTCGGGGAGCTGTTTTTT | CASSVGAGGHVGELFF
TRBJ1-1 | . | . | TRBV6-5 | TGTGCCAGCAGTTACTCGGGCAGGGCTGGCACTGAAGCTTTCTTT | CASSYSGRAGTEAFF
TRBJ2-2 | . | . | TRBV4-3 | TGCGCCAGCAGCCAGGGGGGTTGGCCAAACACCGGGGAGCTGTTTTTT | CASSQGGWPNTGELFF
TRBJ2-3 | . | . | TRBV2 | TGTGCCAGCAGTGTTCGGGCAGGGGGGACAGATACGCAGTATTTT | CASSVRAGGTDTQYF
TRBJ2-6 | TRBD1 | . | TRBV10-3 | TGTGCCATCGGTAGAAACACAGGGGGCACTGGGGCCAACGTCCTGACTTTC | CAIGRNTGGTGANVLTF
TRBJ2-2 | TRBD2 | . | TRBV30 | TGTGCCTGGAGTTGGGTTAGCGGGATTAACACCGGGGAGCTGTTTTTT | CAWSWVSGINTGELFF
TRBJ2-7 | . | many | TRBV6-5 | TGTGCCAGCAGTTATTCAGCGGATCCCTCCTACGAGCAGTACTTC | CASSYSADPSYEQYF
TRBJ2-1 | . | once | TRBV7-9 | TGTGCCAGCAGTGAGGGGTGGGGGAATGAGCAGTTCTTC | CASSEGWGNEQFF
TRBJ1-2 | TRBD1 | . | TRBV20-1 | TGCAGTGCTAGTCCCGGGACAGGGAGGGCTGCATATGGCTACACCTTC | CSASPGTGRAAYGYTF
TRBJ1-1 | . | . | TRBV5-1 | TGCGCCAGCAGAATACAGGGACCCGACACTGAAGCTTTCTTT | CASRIQGPDTEAFF
TRBJ2-6 | . | . | TRBV7-2 | TGTGCCAGCAGCTCACGGGTGAGGGGCTCCGGGGCCAACGTCCTGACTTTC | CASSSRVRGSGANVLTF
TRBJ1-1 | . | once | TRBV29-1 | TGCAGCGTTGGAGGGTCGGGGGCTGATGAAGCTTTCTTT | CSVGGSGADEAFF
TRBJ1-3 | . | once | TRBV2 | TGTGCCAGCAGGGCCGGAGGGGGGCAGGGGAACACCATATATTTT | CASRAGGGQGNTIYF
TRBJ2-2 | TRBD2 | . | TRBV6-5 | TGTGCCAGCAGTTACCGGGCGGGGGGCCCCGGGGAGCTGTTTTTT | CASSYRAGGPGELFF
TRBJ2-3 | . | . | TRBV7-9 | TGTGCCAGCAGCCGAGAGGTAGCGGTCACAGATACGCAGTATTTT | CASSREVAVTDTQYF
TRBJ2-1 | TRBD1 | . | TRBV19 | TGTGCCAGTAGTATAGGGGGACAGCTAAATGAGCAGTTCTTC | CASSIGGQLNEQFF
TRBJ1-1 | . | . | TRBV25-1 | TGTGCCAGCAGTGTACGTGGCACTGAAGCTTTCTTT | CASSVRGTEAFF
TRBJ2-7 | TRBD1 | . | TRBV11-3 | TGTGCCAGCAGCCCGTACCAGGGGGCAGGCGAGCAGTACTTC | CASSPYQGAGEQYF
TRBJ2-7 | . | . | TRBV29-1 | TGCAGCGTTGGTCAGGACTCCTACGAGCAGTACTTC | CSVGQDSYEQYF
TRBJ1-4 | . | . | TRBV28 | TGTGCCAGCAGCCAACTCGACAGGAGGGTCGAAAAACTGTTTTTT | CASSQLDRRVEKLFF
TRBJ2-1 | TRBD2 | . | TRBV3-1/TRBV3-2 | TGTGCCAGCAGCCCCAGCGGGAGCTCCTACAATGAGCAGTTCTTC | CASSPSGSSYNEQFF
TRBJ2-7 | TRBD1 | . | TRBV5-4 | TGTGCCAGCAGCGTGGACAGGACCACTTCCTACGAGCAGTACTTC | CASSVDRTTSYEQYF
TRBJ2-5 | . | . | TRBV10-3 | TGTGCCATCAGTGAGTCGGTGAGGACGTACCAAGAGACCCAGTACTTC | CAISESVRTYQETQYF
TRBJ2-2 | TRBD1 | . | TRBV7-3 | TGTGCCAGCAGCTTAAGGGGACAGGTGGGATTCGCGAACACCGGGGAGCTGTTTTTT | CASSLRGQVGFANTGELFF
TRBJ1-5 | TRBD1 | . | TRBV7-8 | TGTGCCAGCAGCCCGGGGGACAGGGGAAGGAATCAGCCCCAGCATTTT | CASSPGDRGRNQPQHF
TRBJ1-2 | . | . | TRBV27 | TGTGCCAGCAGTTTTGACCCCGGGGGACGGTACGGCTACACCTTC | CASSFDPGGRYGYTF
TRBJ2-1 | TRBD2 | . | TRBV19 | TGTGCCAGTAGTATCAGGACTAGCGGTAGCTCCTACAATGAGCAGTTCTTC | CASSIRTSGSSYNEQFF
TRBJ1-6 | . | few | TRBV15 | TGTGCCACCAGCAGAGATCTGAGTTATAATTCACCCCTCCACTTT | CATSRDLSYNSPLHF
TRBJ2-7 | TRBD1 | . | TRBV6-5 | TGTGCCAGCGGGGGACAGAACTCCTACGAGCAGTACTTC | CASGGQNSYEQYF
TRBJ1-1 | . | . | TRBV28 | TGTGCCAGCAGTTTTAGGGGAGCGAGGGCTTTCTTT | CASSFRGARAFF
TRBJ2-1 | TRBD1 | . | TRBV7-3 | TGTGCCAGCAGCCGAACTCAGGGGGCTGAGCAGTTCTTC | CASSRTQGAEQFF
TRBJ2-2 | TRBD1 | . | TRBV28 | TGTGCCAGCTTCTCCCTTAGAGGACAGGGGGTCGGGGAGCTGTTTTTT | CASFSLRGQGVGELFF
TRBJ2-7 | TRBD1 | once | TRBV7-9 | TGTGCCAGCAGCCGTGAGGGACAGTCCGAGCAGTACTTC | CASSREGQSEQYF
TRBJ2-1 | . | once | TRBV27 | TGTGCCAGCAGTTCACCTTGGGGTGAGCAGTTCTTC | CASSSPWGEQFF
TRBJ2-3 | . | . | TRBV2 | TGTGCCAGCAGTGGGACGGGAAGGAGCACAGATACGCAGTATTTT | CASSGTGRSTDTQYF
TRBJ2-1 | TRBD1 | . | TRBV19 | TGTGCCAGCGCGGGGACAGGGGGCCGATACAATGAGCAGTTCTTC | CASAGTGGRYNEQFF
TRBJ1-1 | TRBD1 | . | TRBV4-1 | TGCGCCAGCAGCCAAGCTGGACAGGGGGCAATGACTTTCTTT | CASSQAGQGAMTFF
TRBJ2-2 | . | . | TRBV7-2 | TGTGCCAGCAGCGCGACGGCCACCGGGGAGCTGTTTTTT | CASSATATGELFF
TRBJ1-3 | . | once | TRBV7-2 | TGTGCCAGCAGCTTAGGGCGGGTGCGCTCTGGAAACACCATATATTTT | CASSLGRVRSGNTIYF
TRBJ2-6 | TRBD2 | once | TRBV5-4 | TGTGCCAGCAGAGCGGGAGTGGGGCCAAGTTCTGGGGCCAACGTCCTGACTTTC | CASRAGVGPSSGANVLTF
TRBJ1-3 | . | few | TRBV4-3 | TGCGCCAGCAGCCAGGTCCTTATAGGGACGAGCTCTGGAAACACCATATATTTT | CASSQVLIGTSSGNTIYF
TRBJ2-7 | TRBD1 | . | TRBV5-4 | TGTGCCAGCAGCTTGGCACAGGGGGGCCCCTACTACGAGCAGTACTTC | CASSLAQGGPYYEQYF
TRBJ1-1 | . | . | TRBV10-3 | TGTGCCATCAGTGGTGGGGGCAGGAGTTTAGGCACTGAAGCTTTCTTT | CAISGGGRSLGTEAFF
TRBJ1-1 | TRBD1 | . | TRBV5-4 | TGTGCCAGCAGCCCGACAGGGCCCCCTGGGAACACTGAAGCTTTCTTT | CASSPTGPPGNTEAFF